This T cell receptor beta chain was sequenced for a study of blood T cell repertoires in COVID-19 (dated by TCRdb to 2018 to 2020). Regarding the research as a whole: The collaborator samples originated in the United States, Italy and Spain and spanned the acute and convalescent phases of COVID-19. Samples came from the ongoing ImmuneRACE study (first 160 participants) plus 1,254 subjects from 6 global collaborators. The sample metadata nearly always contained a de-identified subject ID, COVID-19 status, age in years and sex. Deeply sampled blood TCRbeta repertoires from subjects exposed to, actively infected with, or recovered from COVID-19 were included in the dataset. A freely available public database, intended as a resource for researchers studying the immune response to SARS-CoV-2, is where the repertoires were released. Where HLA class I and class II types were available, the types were taken from metadata supplied by the sample provider, not from assay-based typing. The material from the prospective study consisted of cDNA or gDNA derived from T cells, B-cell-depleted T cells, or PBMCs. The full study reports these points: Clinical and demographic metadata were provided uncurated, with the amount varying by source and participant.

On this clone itself: Its antigen specificity is not known. No clone much larger than this one lies a single base away; base qualities are absent.

Whole blood was collected in K2EDTA tubes by collaborating institutions according to the institutions' own protocols. For TCRbeta analysis, collaborator samples were shipped as frozen whole blood, as isolated PBMCs, or as DNA extracted from either sample type. From V the trimming removes 1 base and from J it removes 7 bases, while the gene matches leave 10 bases of the junction unaccounted for. Via the germline V gene, CDR1 is SGHDN and CDR2 FVKESK. Inclusive of the bounding cysteine and phenylalanine, the CDR3 is 16 residues long. Just the 48-base CDR3 DNA is kept, in frame starting at base 1. TCRbeta CDR3 regions were amplified from genomic DNA by means of the immunoSEQ Assay, a bias-controlled multiplex PCR. The study's processing was this. Within the assay, amplification of reference gene primers was used to estimate how many nucleated cells each sample contained. Sequence reads were collapsed and filtered to measure the absolute abundance of every unique TCRbeta CDR3 rearrangement. Productive Simpson clonality was computed per sample as the square root of Simpson's diversity index over productive rearrangements. Not all clones reach the TCRdb copy of this immuneACCESS table, which keeps in-frame sequences only. Checked studies attribute under half of the gap to unresolved V genes and leave the rest unexplained. Clone size and V and J calls were adopted from that table, with D and trimming inferred from the DNA. The sample data list over 80,000 clones, and 85% to 95% of these were observed just once. The ten largest account for approximately 1.8% of the sample.

Sequencing used peripheral blood. Rearrangement joined TRBV14 to TRBJ2-7; the junction holds 10 bases that match TRBD1. The sequence was obtained from a man aged 60 to 75 with acute or convalescent COVID-19. In nucleotides, the sequence is TGTGCCAGCAGCCAAGCCCTGGGACAGGGGCTTGGGGAGCAGTACTTC. Translated, this is CASSQALGQGLGEQYF.